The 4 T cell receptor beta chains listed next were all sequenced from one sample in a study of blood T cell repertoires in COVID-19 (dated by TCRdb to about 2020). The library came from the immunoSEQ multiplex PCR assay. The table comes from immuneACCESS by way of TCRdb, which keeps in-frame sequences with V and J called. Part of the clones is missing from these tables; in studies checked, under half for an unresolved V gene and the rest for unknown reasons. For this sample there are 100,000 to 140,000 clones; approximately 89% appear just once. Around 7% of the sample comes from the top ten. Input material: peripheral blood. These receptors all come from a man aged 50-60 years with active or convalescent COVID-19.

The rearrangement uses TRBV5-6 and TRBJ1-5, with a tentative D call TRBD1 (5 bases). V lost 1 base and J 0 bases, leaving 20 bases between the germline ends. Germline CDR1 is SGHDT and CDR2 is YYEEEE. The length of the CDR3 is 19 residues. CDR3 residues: CASSLSGRARLDSNQPQHF. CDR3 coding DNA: TGTGCCAGCAGCTTGTCGGGCAGGGCTAGGCTGGATAGCAATCAGCCCCAGCATTTT.

This CDR3 is CASSGGTGELFF. CDR3 nucleotides: TGCGCCAGCAGCGGCGGCACCGGGGAGCTGTTTTTT. V is TRBV10-2 and J is TRBJ2-2; D is undetermined. The V and J ends lost 6 bases and 4 bases respectively, with 6 bases between them. Germline V gives CDR1 WSHSY, CDR2 SAAADI. This CDR3 has 12 amino acids.

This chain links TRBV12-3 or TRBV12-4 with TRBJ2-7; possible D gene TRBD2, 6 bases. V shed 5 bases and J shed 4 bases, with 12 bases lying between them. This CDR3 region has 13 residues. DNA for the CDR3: TGTGCCAGCAGTCCCAGTGGGGGGTACGAGCAGTACTTC. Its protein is CASSPSGGYEQYF.

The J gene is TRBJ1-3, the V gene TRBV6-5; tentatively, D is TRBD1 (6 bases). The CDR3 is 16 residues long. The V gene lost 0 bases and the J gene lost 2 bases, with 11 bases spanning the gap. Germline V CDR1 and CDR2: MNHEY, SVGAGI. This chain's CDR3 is CASSYSLEGAGNTIYF. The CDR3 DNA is TGTGCCAGCAGTTACTCGTTAGAGGGGGCTGGAAACACCATATATTTT.